This T cell receptor beta chain was sequenced in a study of blood T cells in healthy people across ages. This CDR3 has 15 amino acids. V was trimmed by 0 bases and J by 6 bases, leaving 11 bases between them. Germline-derived CDR1 and CDR2 are LGHNA and YSLEER. Findings and caveats of the study: For the donors, CMV status was unknown and possibly confounded expanded clonotype changes. Percentage of naive T cells showed a strong correlation with TCR beta diversity.

This clonotype was seen a few times. Its antigen is as yet unknown. Combining a sample-barcoded 5' primer with a J-beta primer mix, a second PCR ran for about 7 to 11 cycles. TCRdb fed the 5' RACE reads into MiXCR, producing one record per CDR3 protein. The top ten hold approximately 25% of the sample, which has around 500,000 distinct CDR3 sequences, roughly 43% seen once. The sequence derives from an older man in good health. The chain has TRBV4-3 and TRBJ1-4; D gene ambiguous. The specimen was blood. CDR3 sequence (DNA): TGCGCCAGCAGCCAAGATCTAGGCCCTGATGAAAAACTGTTTTTT. Its translation is CASSQDLGPDEKLFF.